Listed below are T cell receptor beta chains from one sample, sequenced in a study of blood T cell repertoires in COVID-19. The table came from immunoSEQ multiplex PCR; TCRdb's copy has only in-frame clones and leaves some out. This sample has around 310,000 clones, with around 90% found just once. Sequenced sample: peripheral blood. The receptor source for this set is a woman between 35 and 50 years old with COVID-19, enrolled during active disease. Each CDR3 is given with its conserved first and last residue. A D gene is named only where the DNA matches it firmly. The listing skips clone size in some rows; elsewhere it reads once, few, many or a size class.

V gene	J gene	D gene	clone size	CDR3 protein	CDR3 DNA
TRBV6-5	TRBJ1-2	-	-	CASSVDRNYGYTF	TGTGCCAGCAGCGTCGACAGAAACTATGGCTACACCTTC
TRBV18	TRBJ2-3	TRBD2	-	CASSPRSGRAIDTQYF	TGTGCCAGCTCACCACGGAGCGGGAGGGCCATAGATACGCAGTATTTT
TRBV25-1	TRBJ2-3	-	once	CASSDTGSHTQYF	TGTGCCAGCAGTGATACCGGGAGCCATACGCAGTATTTT
TRBV7-8	TRBJ2-1	-	-	CASSSRTFTGEQFF	TGTGCCAGCAGCTCAAGAACCTTTACGGGTGAGCAGTTCTTC
TRBV12-3/TRBV12-4	TRBJ2-7	-	-	CASSLQAGEQYF	TGTGCCAGCAGTTTACAGGCGGGTGAGCAGTACTTC
TRBV2	TRBJ1-1	TRBD1	-	CASIGTGAGNTEAFF	TGTGCCAGCATCGGGACAGGGGCGGGAAACACTGAAGCTTTCTTT
TRBV7-2	TRBJ2-3	-	-	CASSGGLHTDTQYF	TGTGCCAGCAGCGGGGGACTCCACACAGATACGCAGTATTTT
TRBV4-3	TRBJ1-4	TRBD1	-	CASSQGQGEKLFF	TGCGCCAGCAGCCAGGGACAGGGGGAAAAACTGTTTTTT
TRBV4-1	TRBJ2-6	-	-	CASSQPRGGPTSGANVLTF	TGCGCCAGCAGCCAGCCTAGGGGGGGGCCTACTTCTGGGGCCAACGTCCTGACTTTC
TRBV4-1	TRBJ1-2	TRBD1	-	CASSQELGTALGYTF	TGCGCCAGCAGCCAAGAACTTGGGACAGCTCTTGGCTACACCTTC
TRBV6-1	TRBJ2-7	TRBD1	-	CASSEGQGVYEQYF	TGTGCCAGCAGTGAAGGACAGGGCGTCTACGAGCAGTACTTC
TRBV5-1	TRBJ1-2	TRBD1	-	CASSLDRGQYGYTF	TGCGCCAGCAGCTTGGACAGGGGCCAATATGGCTACACCTTC
TRBV21-1	TRBJ2-3	-	-	CASSKGAEPDTQYF	TGTGCCAGCAGCAAAGGGGCTGAACCAGATACGCAGTATTTT
TRBV20-1	TRBJ2-1	-	-	CSASRAEGQFF	TGCAGTGCTAGTCGGGCGGAGGGGCAGTTCTTC
TRBV28	TRBJ1-2	-	-	CASSLGQGVPVYGYTF	TGTGCCAGCAGTCTCGGACAAGGGGTCCCAGTCTATGGCTACACCTTC
TRBV27	TRBJ2-7	TRBD2	few	CASFRTSNEQYF	TGTGCCAGCTTTAGGACTAGCAACGAGCAGTACTTC
TRBV27	TRBJ1-1	-	once	CASSFKAQPTTMNTEAFF	TGTGCCAGCAGTTTTAAAGCCCAACCGACAACCATGAACACTGAAGCTTTCTTT
TRBV7-9	TRBJ2-4	TRBD2	-	CASQTSGSGLAKNIQYF	TGTGCCAGTCAAACTAGCGGGAGTGGGCTAGCCAAAAACATTCAGTACTTC
TRBV15	TRBJ2-7	-	-	CATSLFGGSYEQYF	TGTGCCACCAGCCTATTCGGCGGGTCCTACGAGCAGTACTTC
TRBV15	TRBJ2-7	-	few	CATSREAGYEQYF	TGTGCCACCAGCAGAGAGGCGGGATACGAGCAGTACTTC
TRBV30	TRBJ1-3	TRBD1	-	CAWQRTGQGNTIYF	TGTGCCTGGCAGAGGACAGGGCAAGGAAACACCATATATTTT
TRBV7-3	TRBJ1-1	TRBD1	few	CASSHGTATEAFF	TGTGCCAGCAGCCACGGGACAGCCACTGAAGCTTTCTTT
TRBV29-1	TRBJ2-3	TRBD2	once	CSVSGGAGDTQYF	TGCAGCGTTAGCGGGGGGGCCGGGGATACGCAGTATTTT
TRBV28	TRBJ2-1	TRBD2	-	CASSLPSGSSSYNEQFF	TGTGCCAGCAGTTTGCCTAGCGGCTCAAGCTCCTACAATGAGCAGTTCTTC
TRBV5-1	TRBJ2-1	TRBD2	-	CASSHSARAGGREQFF	TGCGCCAGCAGCCATTCAGCGCGGGCGGGAGGGCGCGAGCAGTTCTTC
TRBV2	TRBJ1-5	-	-	CASSVRDSNQPQHF	TGTGCCAGCAGTGTACGGGATAGCAATCAGCCCCAGCATTTT